The 3 T cell receptor beta chains in this list originate from one sample, sequenced in a study of PD-1 blockade in classical Hodgkin lymphoma. Every patient was affected by relapse after autologous stem cell transplantation, while exposure to brentuximab vedotin was not uniform. The repertoire was sequenced with immunoSEQ multiplex PCR; TCRdb's copy has only in-frame clones and lacks some. The data show about 26,000 clones, 67% seen once. The sample consisted of peripheral blood mononuclear cells (PBMCs), taken before the second cycle of nivolumab. Receptor source: a human donor with classical Hodgkin lymphoma.

This clone is a singleton in its sample. This sequence joins TRBV7-2 and TRBJ2-3, with 7 bases fitting TRBD1. CDR1 is SGHTA, CDR2 FQGNSA, per germline. CDR3 length: 15 residues. V dropped 3 bases and J dropped 3; count of bases not matched to a gene: 6. The CDR3 nucleotides read TGTGCCAGCAGCTTGGGACAGAGGGGTACAGATACGCAGTATTTT. Translating gives CASSLGQRGTDTQYF. The full variable domain, with the rest looked up from reference TRBV7-2 and TRBJ2-3, is GAGVSQSPSNKVTEKGKDVELRCDPISGHTALYWYRQSLGQGLEFLIYFQGNSAPDKSGLPSDRFSAERTGGSVSTLTIQRTQQEDSAVYLCASSLGQRGTDTQYFGPGTRLTVL.

The rearrangement links TRBV18 to TRBJ1-2, with 11 positions matching TRBD1. With 3 bases clipped from V and 4 bases from J, the junction kept 7 bases outside the gene matches. The CDR3 runs 16 residues. Germline V CDR1 and CDR2: KGHSH, LQKENI. Here the CDR3 reads CASSPMTGTGGYGYTF. CDR3 DNA sequence: TGTGCCAGCTCACCGATGACCGGGACAGGGGGCTATGGCTACACCTTC.

This clone was seen more than once but under ten times. The chain carries TRBV7-9 and TRBJ2-5; maybe TRBD2 (6 bases). Trimming removed 2 bases from V and 0 bases from J, with 7 bases in between. The germline gives CDR1 SEHNR, CDR2 FQNEAQ (reference sequence). This CDR3 spans 14 amino acids. The CDR3 region has the DNA TGTGCCAGCAGCTTACTAGCGTACCAAGAGACCCAGTACTTC. Residues: CASSLLAYQETQYF.